This TCR beta chain was retrieved from a study of kidney transplant recipient with SARS-CoV-2 infection. This clonotype was seen at least ten times. V gave up 1 base and J gave up 4 bases, with 7 bases separating them. This CDR3 is built from 13 residues. Germline V gene sequence: CDR1 LNHDA, CDR2 SQIVND (reference sequence). In TCRdb, the reads were re-called with MiXCR into one record per CDR3 protein. This sample has under 250,000 distinct CDR3 sequences, with 25% to 30% found just once. The sequences come from a blood sample, collected at baseline and on day 111 from a kidney transplant recipient. The rearrangement uses TRBV19 and TRBJ1-1; no firm D call. The clonotype comes from a male patient in his 30s who had COVID-19 and was a kidney transplant recipient. Some T cells may trace back to the graft donor. The CDR3 bases are TGTGCCAGTAGTATAGGAGGTGGCACTGAAGCTTTCTTT. Protein product: CASSIGGGTEAFF.